This TCR beta chain was sequenced in a study of T cells in Graves' hyperthyroidism and ophthalmopathy. This clonotype was detected ten times or more. The target antigen is unknown. This CDR3 has 16 residues. V was shortened by 3 bases and J by 2 bases, with 17 bases between the two germline ends. Germline values: CDR1 MNHEY, CDR2 SVGEGT. RNA transcripts yielded amplified TCR beta CDR3 regions. Carried out on the TCR CDR3, a first-round RT-PCR used the HTBI primer set. One entry per CDR3 protein, called by TCRdb with MiXCR from the multiplex PCR reads. The sample consists of some 250,000 distinct CDR3 sequences, about 15% of them appearing once. Study-wide points: Most clonotypes that expanded in the thyroid above 0.001 also showed up in blood. The model predicted ophthalmopathy a median roughly six months before onset.

The chain couples TRBV6-2 or TRBV6-3 to TRBJ2-7; D might be TRBD1 or TRBD2, each matching 5 bases. The sequencing sample was made of blood. The source is a middle-aged woman with Graves' hyperthyroidism that later progressed to Graves' ophthalmopathy. The CDR3 region has the DNA TGTGCCAGCAGTTATGGAGCAAGAGGGACCCCCTACGAGCAGTACTTC. The encoded protein is CASSYGARGTPYEQYF.